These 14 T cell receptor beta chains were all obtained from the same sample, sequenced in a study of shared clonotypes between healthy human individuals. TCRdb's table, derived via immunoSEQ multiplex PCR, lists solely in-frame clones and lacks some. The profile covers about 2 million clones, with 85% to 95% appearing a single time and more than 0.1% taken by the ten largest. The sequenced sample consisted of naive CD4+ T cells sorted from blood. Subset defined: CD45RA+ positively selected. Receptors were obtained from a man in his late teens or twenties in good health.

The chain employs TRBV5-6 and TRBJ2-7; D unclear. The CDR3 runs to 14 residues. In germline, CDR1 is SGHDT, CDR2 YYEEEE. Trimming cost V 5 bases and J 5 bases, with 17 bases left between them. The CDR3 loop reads CASSPLAWWDEQYF. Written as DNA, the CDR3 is TGTGCCAGCAGTCCTCTGGCGTGGTGGGACGAGCAGTACTTC.

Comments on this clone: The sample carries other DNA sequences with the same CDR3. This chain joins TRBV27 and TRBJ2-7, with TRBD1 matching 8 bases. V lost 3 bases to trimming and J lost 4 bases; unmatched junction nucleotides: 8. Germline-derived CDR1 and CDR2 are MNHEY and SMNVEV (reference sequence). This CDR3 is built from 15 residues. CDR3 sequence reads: CASSLGQGAGYEQYF. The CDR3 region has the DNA TGTGCCAGCAGTTTGGGTCAGGGGGCTGGGTACGAGCAGTACTTC.

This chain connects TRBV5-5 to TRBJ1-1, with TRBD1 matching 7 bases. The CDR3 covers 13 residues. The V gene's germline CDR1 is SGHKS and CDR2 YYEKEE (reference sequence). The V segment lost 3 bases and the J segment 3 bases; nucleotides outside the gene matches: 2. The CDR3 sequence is CASSWGQYTEAFF. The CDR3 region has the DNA TGTGCCAGCAGCTGGGGACAGTACACTGAAGCTTTCTTT.

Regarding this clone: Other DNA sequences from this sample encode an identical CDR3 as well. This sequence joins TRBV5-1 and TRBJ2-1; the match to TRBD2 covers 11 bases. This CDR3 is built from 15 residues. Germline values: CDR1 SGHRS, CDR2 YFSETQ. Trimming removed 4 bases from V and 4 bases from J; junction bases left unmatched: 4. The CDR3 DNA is TGCGCCAGCAGCCTTAGACTAGCGGGATACAATGAGCAGTTCTTC. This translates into CASSLRLAGYNEQFF.

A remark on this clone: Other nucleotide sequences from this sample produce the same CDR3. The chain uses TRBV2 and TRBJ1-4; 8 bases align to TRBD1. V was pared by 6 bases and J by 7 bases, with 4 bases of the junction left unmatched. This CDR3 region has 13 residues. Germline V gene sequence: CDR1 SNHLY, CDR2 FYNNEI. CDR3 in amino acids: CASRDRVGEKLFF. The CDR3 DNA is TGTGCCAGCAGGGACAGGGTGGGTGAAAAACTGTTTTTT.

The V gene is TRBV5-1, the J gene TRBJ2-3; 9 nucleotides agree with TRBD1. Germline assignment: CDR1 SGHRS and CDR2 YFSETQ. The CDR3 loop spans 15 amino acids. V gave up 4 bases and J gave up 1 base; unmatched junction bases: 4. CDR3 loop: CASSGGQGGTDTQYF. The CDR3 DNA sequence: TGCGCCAGCAGCGGGGGACAGGGAGGCACAGATACGCAGTATTTT.

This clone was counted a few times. CDR3 protein: CAGSEGNTEAFF. CDR3 DNA sequence: TGTGCCGGGTCGGAAGGGAACACTGAAGCTTTCTTT. V is TRBV6-1 and J is TRBJ1-1; no definite D call. Germline assignment: CDR1 MNHNS and CDR2 SASEGT. Trimming removed 11 bases at V and 1 base at J, with 11 bases between. The CDR3 is made up of 12 amino acids.

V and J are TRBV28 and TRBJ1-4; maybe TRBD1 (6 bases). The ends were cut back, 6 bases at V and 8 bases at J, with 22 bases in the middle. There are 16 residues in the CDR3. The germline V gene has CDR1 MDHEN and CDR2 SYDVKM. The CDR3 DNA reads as TGTGCCAGCAGAGCCCCTCCACAGGGTGGGGCGGAAAAACTGTTTTTT. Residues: CASRAPPQGGAEKLFF. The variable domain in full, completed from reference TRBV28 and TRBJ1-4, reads DVKVTQSSRYLVKRTGEKVFLECVQDMDHENMFWYRQDPGLGLRLIYFSYDVKMKEKGDIPEGYSVSREKKERFSLILESASTNQTSMYLCASRAPPQGGAEKLFFGSGTQLSVL.

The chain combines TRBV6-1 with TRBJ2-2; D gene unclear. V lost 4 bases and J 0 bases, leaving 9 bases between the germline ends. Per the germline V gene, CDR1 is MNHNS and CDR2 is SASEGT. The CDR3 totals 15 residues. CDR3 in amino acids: CASSVRQPNTGELFF. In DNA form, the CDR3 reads TGTGCCAGCAGTGTAAGACAACCGAACACCGGGGAGCTGTTTTTT.

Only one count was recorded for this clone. In DNA form, the CDR3 reads TGCGCCAGCAGCCGGGATGTGGGCAATCAGCCCCAGCATTTT. Its protein is CASSRDVGNQPQHF. V usage is TRBV5-1 and J usage is TRBJ1-5, with D unclear. The CDR3 has 14 residues. V was trimmed by 4 bases and J by 2 bases, leaving 10 bases between them. The germline V gene encodes CDR1 SGHRS and CDR2 YFSETQ.

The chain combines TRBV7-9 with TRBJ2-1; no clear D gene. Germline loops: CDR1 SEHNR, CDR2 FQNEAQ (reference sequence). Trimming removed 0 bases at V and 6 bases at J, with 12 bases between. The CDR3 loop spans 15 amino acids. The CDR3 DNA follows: TGTGCCAGCAGCTTAGCACAGACCCCCAGCAATGAGCAGTTCTTC. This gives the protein CASSLAQTPSNEQFF.

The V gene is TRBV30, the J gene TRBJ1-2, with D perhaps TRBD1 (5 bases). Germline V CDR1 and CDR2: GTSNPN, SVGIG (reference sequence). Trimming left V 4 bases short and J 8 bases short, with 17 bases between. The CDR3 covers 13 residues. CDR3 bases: TGTGCCTGGAACAATCCGAGGGGATCGGGCTACACCTTC. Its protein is CAWNNPRGSGYTF.

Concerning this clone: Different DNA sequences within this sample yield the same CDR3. As DNA, the CDR3 is TGTGCCAGCAGCCCCCGAGGCATTATGAACACTGAAGCTTTCTTT. It translates to CASSPRGIMNTEAFF. V and J are TRBV7-9 and TRBJ1-1; D gene uncertain. V was trimmed by 5 bases and J by 0 bases, leaving 13 bases between them. The CDR3 runs to 15 residues. In germline, CDR1 is SEHNR, CDR2 FQNEAQ (reference sequence).

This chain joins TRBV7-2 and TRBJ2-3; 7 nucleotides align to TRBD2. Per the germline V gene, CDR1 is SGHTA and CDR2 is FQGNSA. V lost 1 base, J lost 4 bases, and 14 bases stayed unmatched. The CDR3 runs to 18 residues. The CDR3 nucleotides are TGTGCCAGCAGCTTAGTTTTAGGGGAGGGAGATGGTTCAGATACGCAGTATTTT. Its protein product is CASSLVLGEGDGSDTQYF. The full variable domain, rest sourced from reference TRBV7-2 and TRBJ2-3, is GAGVSQSPSNKVTEKGKDVELRCDPISGHTALYWYRQSLGQGLEFLIYFQGNSAPDKSGLPSDRFSAERTGGSVSTLTIQRTQQEDSAVYLCASSLVLGEGDGSDTQYFGPGTRLTVL.